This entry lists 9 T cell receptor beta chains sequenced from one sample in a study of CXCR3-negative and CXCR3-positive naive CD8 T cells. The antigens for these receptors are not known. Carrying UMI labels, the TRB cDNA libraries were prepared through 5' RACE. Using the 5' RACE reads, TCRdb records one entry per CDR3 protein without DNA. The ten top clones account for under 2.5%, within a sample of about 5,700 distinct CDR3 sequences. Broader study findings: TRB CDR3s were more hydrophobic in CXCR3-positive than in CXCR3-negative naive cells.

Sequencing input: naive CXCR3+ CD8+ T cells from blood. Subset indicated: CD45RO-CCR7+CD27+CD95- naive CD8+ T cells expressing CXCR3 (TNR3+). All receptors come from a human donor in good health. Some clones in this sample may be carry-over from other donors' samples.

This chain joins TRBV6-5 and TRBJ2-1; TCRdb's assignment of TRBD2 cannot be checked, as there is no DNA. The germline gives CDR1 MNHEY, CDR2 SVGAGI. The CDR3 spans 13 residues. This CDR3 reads CASRGLAGSEQFF.

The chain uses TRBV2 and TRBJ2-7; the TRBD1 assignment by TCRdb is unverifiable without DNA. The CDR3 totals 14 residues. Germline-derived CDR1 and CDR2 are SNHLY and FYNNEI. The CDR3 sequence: CASSEQGASYEQYF.

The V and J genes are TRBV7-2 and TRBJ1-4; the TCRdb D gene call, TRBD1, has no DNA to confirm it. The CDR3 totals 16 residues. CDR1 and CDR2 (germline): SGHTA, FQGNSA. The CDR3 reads CASSQPPDRTNEKLFF.

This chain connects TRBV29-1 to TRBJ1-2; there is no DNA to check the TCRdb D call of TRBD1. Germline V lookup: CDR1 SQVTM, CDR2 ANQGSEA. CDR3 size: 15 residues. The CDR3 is CSVEDPKEGAYGYTF.

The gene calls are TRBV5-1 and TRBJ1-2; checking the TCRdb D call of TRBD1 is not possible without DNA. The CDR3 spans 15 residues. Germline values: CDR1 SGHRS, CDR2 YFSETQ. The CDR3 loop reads CASSQLTGSDYGYTF.

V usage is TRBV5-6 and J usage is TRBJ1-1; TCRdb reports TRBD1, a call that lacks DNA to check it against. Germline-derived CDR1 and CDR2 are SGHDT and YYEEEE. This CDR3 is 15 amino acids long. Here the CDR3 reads CASSLEGQGYTEAFF.

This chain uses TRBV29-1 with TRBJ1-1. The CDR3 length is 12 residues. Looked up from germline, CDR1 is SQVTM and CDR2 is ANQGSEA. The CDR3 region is CSVMGEGTEAFF. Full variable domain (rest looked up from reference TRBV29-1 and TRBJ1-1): SAVISQKPSRDICQRGTSLTIQCQVDSQVTMMFWYRQQPGQSLTLIATANQGSEATYESGFVIDKFPISRPNLTFSTLTVSNMSPEDSSIYLCSVMGEGTEAFFGQGTRLTVV.

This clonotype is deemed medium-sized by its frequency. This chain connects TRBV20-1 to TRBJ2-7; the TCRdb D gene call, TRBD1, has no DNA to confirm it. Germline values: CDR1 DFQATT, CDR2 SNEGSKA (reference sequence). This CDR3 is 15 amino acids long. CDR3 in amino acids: CSAIGQGEPSYEQYF.

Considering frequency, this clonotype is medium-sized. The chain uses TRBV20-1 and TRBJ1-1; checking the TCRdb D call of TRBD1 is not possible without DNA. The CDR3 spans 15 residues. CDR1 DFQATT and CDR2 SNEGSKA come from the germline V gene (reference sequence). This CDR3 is CSARNRDRELSEAFF.